The 22 T cell receptor beta chains below all came from one sample that was sequenced in a study of vaccination effects on CD4 cells after COVID-19. Peptide-pool stimulation followed by sequencing identified expanded antigen-specific CD4+ clonotypes in the ViraFEST assay. Culturing for 10 to 11 days preceded CD4+ T cell isolation. Participants received two doses of either the BNT162b2 or mRNA-1273 vaccine. TCRdb's copy holds only in-frame clones and misses some; the assay was immunoSEQ multiplex PCR. Here the sample spans tens of thousands of clones, roughly 67% being singletons. No antigen has been assigned to these receptors. The material was CD4+ T cells from PBMCs cultured with SARS-CoV-2 spike peptides, obtained after COVID-19 vaccination. Receptors were obtained from a human donor who received a COVID-19 vaccine.

The chain couples TRBV2 to TRBJ1-2, with a tentative D call TRBD1 (5 bases). This CDR3 is 14 amino acids long. Germline CDR1 is SNHLY and CDR2 is FYNNEI. Trimming took 2 bases from V and 3 from J, leaving 10 bases between them. CDR3 in amino acids: CASSEREGDYGYTF. The DNA for the CDR3 is TGTGCCAGCAGTGAAAGGGAAGGGGACTATGGCTACACCTTC.

The genes are TRBV14 and TRBJ1-2; D unresolved. The CDR3 contains 16 residues. The germline gives CDR1 SGHDN, CDR2 FVKESK. V was shortened by 0 bases and J by 4 bases, with 15 bases between the two germline ends. The CDR3 region has the DNA TGTGCCAGCAGCCAAGATCGGGCACCCGAGTTCTATGGCTACACCTTC. This encodes CASSQDRAPEFYGYTF.

This clone turned up a few times. The chain recombines TRBV9 with TRBJ2-2; the D gene is possibly TRBD2 (5 bases). V was cut by 3 bases and J by 6 bases, with 9 bases left in between. The CDR3 covers 13 residues. The V gene's germline CDR1 is SGDLS and CDR2 YYNGEE. The CDR3 DNA is TGTGCCAGCAGCGCCCTAGCCCCCGGGGAGCTGTTTTTT. This encodes CASSALAPGELFF.

V gene TRBV19 combines with J gene TRBJ1-5; TRBD1 aligns across 10 bases. Trimming cost V 7 bases and J 3 bases; bases outside gene matches: 6. The length of the CDR3 is 15 residues. Germline values: CDR1 LNHDA, CDR2 SQIVND (reference sequence). CDR3: CASNGQGGINQPQHF. The CDR3 DNA is TGTGCCAGTAACGGACAGGGGGGAATCAATCAGCCCCAGCATTTT.

This clone was detected only once. The rearrangement uses TRBV6-5 and TRBJ2-1; perhaps TRBD2 as D (5 bases). Between the trimmed V and J ends, which lost 7 bases and 4 bases, there was a span of 11 bases. CDR1 MNHEY and CDR2 SVGAGI come from the germline V gene. This CDR3 has 13 residues. The CDR3 here is CASIQSGYNEQFF. The CDR3 DNA is TGTGCCAGCATCCAGTCGGGGTACAATGAGCAGTTCTTC.

The V and J genes are TRBV24-1 and TRBJ1-2; perhaps TRBD1 as D (6 bases). Trimming shortened V by 4 bases and J by 7 bases, and 15 bases separated the two germline ends. Germline V gives CDR1 KGHDR, CDR2 SFDVKD. This CDR3 comprises 14 residues. DNA of the CDR3: TGTGCCACCAGTGACTCCGACAGGTGGGGTGGCTACACCTTC. Protein product: CATSDSDRWGGYTF.

CDR3 DNA: TGTGCCTGGGGAGACAGCAATCAGCCCCAGCATTTT. This translates into CAWGDSNQPQHF. The chain is built from TRBV30 and TRBJ1-5; D is unresolved. Germline values: CDR1 GTSNPN, CDR2 SVGIG (reference sequence). The CDR3 consists of 12 residues. Trimming cost V 5 bases and J 1 base, with 6 bases left between them.

This chain uses TRBV27 with TRBJ2-2; a possible D gene is TRBD2 (5 bases). Germline CDR1 and CDR2: MNHEY and SMNVEV (reference sequence). Trimming left V 0 bases short and J 6 bases short, with 11 bases between. This CDR3 is 15 amino acids long. CDR3 residues: CASSLSLAIPGELFF. The CDR3 DNA sequence: TGTGCCAGCAGTTTATCGCTAGCCATCCCCGGGGAGCTGTTTTTT.

CDR3 residues: CASSSGTGGNSPLHF. The CDR3 region has the DNA TGTGCCAGCAGTTCGGGGACAGGGGGGAATTCACCCCTCCACTTT. This chain links TRBV6-6 with TRBJ1-6; TRBD1 agrees at 11 bases. The CDR3 totals 15 residues. V lost 4 bases and J lost 7; bases outside the gene matches: 3. CDR1 and CDR2 from the germline V gene are MNHNY and SVGAGI (reference sequence).

The chain's CDR3 is CASRPGQDMNTEAFF. The CDR3 nucleotides are TGTGCCAGTAGACCGGGACAGGACATGAACACTGAAGCTTTCTTT. V gene TRBV19 combines with J gene TRBJ1-1, with 8 bases identical to TRBD1. Germline trimming cut 6 bases from V and 0 bases from J; bases unmatched to any gene: 6. CDR3 length: 15 residues. From germline, CDR1 is LNHDA and CDR2 SQIVND (reference sequence).

The J gene is TRBJ2-5, the V gene TRBV4-2; 15 bases are a match to TRBD2. CDR1 is LGHNA, CDR2 YNFKEQ, per germline. Trimming took 2 bases from V and 0 from J; bases not matched to a gene: 7. This CDR3 is built from 19 residues. CDR3 amino acids: CASSQRGTSGRTYQETQYF. CDR3 DNA sequence: TGTGCCAGCAGCCAACGAGGGACTAGCGGGAGGACTTACCAAGAGACCCAGTACTTC.

Here the CDR3 DNA reads TGTGCCAGCAGCTTATTTGGTAGCAATCAGCCCCAGCATTTT. The encoded protein is CASSLFGSNQPQHF. This chain connects TRBV7-9 to TRBJ1-5; D remains unclear. The length of the CDR3 is 14 residues. Germline loops: CDR1 SEHNR, CDR2 FQNEAQ (reference sequence). The V gene lost 2 bases and the J gene lost 0 bases, with 5 bases spanning the gap.

The rearrangement uses TRBV4-1 and TRBJ2-1; D is uncertain. With 2 bases removed from V and 3 bases from J, the gap between germline ends came to 17 bases. CDR1 and CDR2 (germline): MGHRA, YSYEKL. The CDR3 spans 17 residues. DNA for the CDR3: TGCGCCAGCAGCCAAAGAACCCCAGAGTCCGGCTACAATGAGCAGTTCTTC. Translation: CASSQRTPESGYNEQFF.

This clone has a single count. The V call is TRBV6-6, the J call TRBJ1-2; no firm D call. Germline CDR1 MNHNY, CDR2 SVGAGI (reference sequence). The ends were cut back, 6 bases at V and 0 bases at J, with 14 bases in the middle. There are 15 residues in the CDR3. The CDR3 DNA reads as TGTGCCAGCAGCCTCCCGATAGGAACTAACTATGGCTACACCTTC. It yields the protein CASSLPIGTNYGYTF.

The rearrangement joins TRBV18 to TRBJ1-6; D may be TRBD1 (5 bases). CDR3 length equals 15 residues. Germline V gene lookup returns CDR1 KGHSH and CDR2 LQKENI. The V and J ends lost 3 bases and 5 bases respectively, with 11 bases between them. CDR3 nucleotide sequence: TGTGCCAGCTCACCTCGCAGGGCCGATAATTCACCCCTCCACTTT. This codes for CASSPRRADNSPLHF.

This chain uses TRBV19 with TRBJ1-5; 9 bases map to TRBD1. The V gene's germline CDR1 is LNHDA and CDR2 SQIVND (reference sequence). The CDR3 is 16 residues long. The junction had 7 bases not matched to a gene; V was cut back by 5 bases and J by 2 bases. The CDR3 DNA is TGTGCCAGTAGTTCGGGACAGGGTTATGGCAATCAGCCCCAGCATTTT. It codes for CASSSGQGYGNQPQHF. The complete variable domain, with remaining parts taken from reference TRBV19 and TRBJ1-5, reads DGGITQSPKYLFRKEGQNVTLSCEQNLNHDAMYWYRQDPGQGLRLIYYSQIVNDFQKGDIAEGYSVSREKKESFPLTVTSAQKNPTAFYLCASSSGQGYGNQPQHFGDGTRLSIL.

The rearrangement joins TRBV29-1 to TRBJ2-5; 8 bases map to TRBD1. CDR3 length: 15 residues. In germline, CDR1 is SQVTM, CDR2 ANQGSEA. Losses at the gene ends were 7 bases for V and 1 base for J; bases not matched to a gene: 11. The CDR3 reads CSGSQGASVQETQYF. The CDR3 DNA is TGCAGCGGGAGCCAGGGGGCGTCGGTCCAAGAGACCCAGTACTTC.

The chain employs TRBV5-5 and TRBJ2-1, with TRBD2 matching 12 bases. CDR3 size: 15 residues. After removal of 5 bases from V and 8 bases from J, the junction contained 8 bases not matched to a gene. The germline CDR1 and CDR2 sequences are SGHKS and YYEKEE (reference sequence). CDR3 nucleotides: TGTGCCAGCAGGCCGACTAGCGGGAGACTCCATGAGCAGTTCTTC. It encodes CASRPTSGRLHEQFF. Complete variable domain (other parts from reference TRBV5-5 and TRBJ2-1): DAGVTQSPTHLIKTRGQQVTLRCSPISGHKSVSWYQQVLGQGPQFIFQYYEKEERGRGNFPDRFSARQFPNYSSELNVNALLLGDSALYLCASRPTSGRLHEQFFGPGTRLTVL.

The chain has TRBV4-1 and TRBJ1-5; perhaps TRBD1 as D (5 bases). The germline V and J ends were trimmed by 0 bases and 0 bases, with 9 bases remaining between them. The CDR3 runs 16 residues. Looked up from germline, CDR1 is MGHRA and CDR2 is YSYEKL. The CDR3 bases are TGCGCCAGCAGCCAAGAGTGGGGGGTTAGCAATCAGCCCCAGCATTTT. This encodes CASSQEWGVSNQPQHF.

V and J are TRBV7-7 and TRBJ2-1; 10 positions agree with TRBD2. The junction had 6 bases not matched to a gene; V was cut back by 5 bases and J by 5 bases. CDR1 SSHAT and CDR2 FNYEAQ come from the germline V gene (reference sequence). This CDR3 is 15 amino acids long. The CDR3 nucleotides read TGTGCCAGCAGCAGCGGGAGGGCCGCTAACAATGAGCAGTTCTTC. It translates to CASSSGRAANNEQFF. The variable domain in full, with the rest retrieved from reference TRBV7-7 and TRBJ2-1, is GAGVSQSPRYKVTKRGQDVTLRCDPISSHATLYWYQQALGQGPEFLTYFNYEAQPDKSGLPSDRFSAERPEGSISTLTIQRTEQRDSAMYRCASSSGRAANNEQFFGPGTRLTVL.

This clone was observed a few times. The CDR3 here is CASSDSATSLAKNIQYF. The CDR3 nucleotides are TGTGCCAGCAGCGATAGTGCGACTAGCTTAGCCAAAAACATTCAGTACTTC. The chain links TRBV11-2 to TRBJ2-4, with TRBD2 identical over 7 bases. V lost 5 bases to trimming and J lost 0 bases; unmatched junction nucleotides: 10. Germline V gene data show CDR1 as SGHAT and CDR2 as FQNNGV. CDR3 size: 17 residues. Supplemented by reference TRBV11-2 and TRBJ2-4, the full variable domain reads EAGVAQSPRYKIIEKRQSVAFWCNPISGHATLYWYQQILGQGPKLLIQFQNNGVVDDSQLPKDRFSAERLKGVDSTLKIQPAKLEDSAVYLCASSDSATSLAKNIQYFGAGTRLSVL.

The CDR3 DNA is TGTGCCATCAGTGAGTCGCAGGGACAAACGAATTCACCCCTCCACTTT. Residues: CAISESQGQTNSPLHF. V and J are TRBV10-3 and TRBJ1-6, with D possibly being TRBD1 (6 bases). The germline CDR1 and CDR2 sequences are ENHRY and SYGVKD. Trimming cost V 0 bases and J 7 bases, with 13 bases left between them. This CDR3 has 16 residues.